These 20 T cell receptor beta chains were sequenced from one sample in a study of blood T cell repertoires in COVID-19. Repertoires were generated with immunoSEQ multiplex PCR, while TCRdb's copy carries only in-frame clones and drops some. Here the sample spans some 150,000 clones, roughly nine tenths being singletons. The sequencing sample was made of peripheral blood. The receptors were gathered from a man in his 60s with acute or convalescent COVID-19.

This sequence joins TRBV6-1 and TRBJ2-2; 7 bases match TRBD1. This CDR3 is built from 15 residues. Germline-derived CDR1 and CDR2 are MNHNS and SASEGT. The trim removed 1 base at V and 8 bases at J, leaving 7 bases unmatched. The CDR3 here is CASSEVRGFTGELFF. The CDR3 nucleotides are TGTGCCAGCAGTGAAGTCAGGGGGTTTACGGGGGAGCTGTTTTTT.

The chain links TRBV5-5 to TRBJ1-1; 8 nucleotides line up with TRBD1. The germline V gene has CDR1 SGHKS and CDR2 YYEKEE (reference sequence). J lost 4 bases, V lost 0 bases, and 2 bases had no gene match. The CDR3 has 14 amino acids. CDR3 in amino acids: CASSLAGGITEAFF. The CDR3 coding sequence is TGTGCCAGCAGCTTGGCAGGGGGCATCACTGAAGCTTTCTTT.

A remark on this clone: A read error may be the cause here, since a much bigger clone is one base away. Other DNA sequences in this specimen translate into the identical CDR3. The rearrangement links TRBV4-2 to TRBJ2-7; D ambiguous. Germline V lookup: CDR1 LGHNA, CDR2 YNFKEQ. The CDR3 loop spans 14 amino acids. V shed 3 bases and J shed 13 bases, with 22 bases lying between them. The CDR3 sequence: CASSHSATSYELYF. DNA of the CDR3: TGTGCCAGCAGCCACTCCGCAACTTCCTACGAGCTCTACTTC.

The gene calls are TRBV24-1 and TRBJ1-2; 7 positions agree with TRBD1. The CDR3 extends over 17 amino acids. V shed 4 bases, J shed 7 bases, and the junction held 17 bases outside the gene matches. Germline V CDR1 and CDR2: KGHDR, SFDVKD. The CDR3 spells CATSDKSDRVEGGGYTF. In DNA form, the CDR3 reads TGTGCCACCAGTGACAAAAGTGACAGGGTGGAGGGTGGTGGCTACACCTTC.

The chain couples TRBV4-2 to TRBJ1-1; D may be TRBD1 (6 bases). V lost 0 bases and J lost 1, with 9 bases in between. The V gene's germline CDR1 is LGHNA and CDR2 YNFKEQ. This CDR3 is built from 15 residues. DNA for the CDR3: TGTGCCAGCAGCCAAGATTGGACAGCGAACACTGAAGCTTTCTTT. Protein product: CASSQDWTANTEAFF.

The rearrangement joins TRBV27 to TRBJ1-1; possible D gene TRBD1, 6 bases. Trimming took 2 bases from V and 4 from J, leaving 8 bases between them. CDR3 length: 13 residues. CDR1 MNHEY and CDR2 SMNVEV come from the germline V gene (reference sequence). The CDR3 loop is CASSLSRGTEAFF. Written as DNA, the CDR3 is TGTGCCAGCAGTTTAAGCAGGGGCACTGAAGCTTTCTTT.

This clone was found a few times. This chain uses TRBV5-1 with TRBJ2-2, with a weak D call TRBD1 (6 bases). CDR1 SGHRS and CDR2 YFSETQ come from the germline V gene. V gave up 7 bases and J gave up 1 base, with 11 bases separating them. The CDR3 has 14 residues. The DNA of the CDR3 is TGCGCCAGCCATGAGACAGGGAACACCGGGGAGCTGTTTTTT. Residues: CASHETGNTGELFF.

The chain links TRBV5-1 to TRBJ2-1; weak D call: TRBD2 (5 bases). The CDR3 is made up of 15 amino acids. Germline CDR1 reads SGHRS; CDR2 reads YFSETQ. V was clipped by 0 bases and J by 0 bases, with 7 bases between them. CDR3 sequence: CASSLEGLSYNEQFF. The CDR3 DNA reads TGCGCCAGCAGCTTGGAAGGACTCTCCTACAATGAGCAGTTCTTC.

This chain uses TRBV9 with TRBJ2-2, with 8 bases identical to TRBD2. The length of the CDR3 is 16 residues. Trimming took 0 bases from V and 4 from J; bases not matched to a gene: 5. Germline V gene lookup returns CDR1 SGDLS and CDR2 YYNGEE. CDR3 DNA sequence: TGTGCCAGCAGCGTAGTATCCAGCGGGGGCACCGGGGAGCTGTTTTTT. This translates into CASSVVSSGGTGELFF.

The chain couples TRBV3-1 (or the pseudogene TRBV3-2) to TRBJ1-1; possibly TRBD1 for D (5 bases). Germline V gene data show CDR1 as LGHDT and CDR2 as YNNKEL (reference sequence). Trimming shortened V by 5 bases and J by 4 bases, and 20 bases separated the two germline ends. The CDR3 extends over 16 amino acids. CDR3 nucleotides: TGTGCCAGCAGCGCGGTCTTATCAGGGTTGGTCACTGAAGCTTTCTTT. As protein: CASSAVLSGLVTEAFF.

The J gene is TRBJ1-2, the V gene TRBV12-3 or TRBV12-4, with 9 nucleotides matching TRBD1. There are 13 residues in the CDR3. The ends lost 7 bases at V and 4 bases at J; junction bases unmatched: 4. CDR3 sequence (DNA): TGTGCCAGCACGACAGGGGGTCTCTATGGCTACACCTTC. Protein product: CASTTGGLYGYTF.

The rearrangement uses TRBV5-1 and TRBJ1-5, with D uncertain. The CDR3 consists of 13 residues. The V and J ends lost 7 bases and 2 bases respectively, with 10 bases between them. Germline V gene sequence: CDR1 SGHRS, CDR2 YFSETQ. CDR3: CASAPEGNQPQHF. The DNA for the CDR3 is TGCGCCAGCGCACCGGAGGGCAATCAGCCCCAGCATTTT.

The chain links TRBV7-9 to TRBJ1-5, with 7 bases matching TRBD1. V lost 5 bases, J lost 3 bases, and 7 bases stayed unmatched. CDR1 and CDR2 from the germline V gene are SEHNR and FQNEAQ (reference sequence). The CDR3 sequence is 15 residues long. CDR3: CASSSTGQINQPQHF. The CDR3 DNA reads as TGTGCCAGCAGCAGTACGGGACAGATCAATCAGCCCCAGCATTTT. Full variable domain (outside the CDR3, taken from reference TRBV7-9 and TRBJ1-5): DTGVSQNPRHKITKRGQNVTFRCDPISEHNRLYWYRQTLGQGPEFLTYFQNEAQLEKSRLLSDRFSAERPKGSFSTLEIQRTEQGDSAMYLCASSSTGQINQPQHFGDGTRLSIL.

The chain has TRBV2 and TRBJ1-5, with 7 nucleotides matching TRBD1. Germline trimming cut 8 bases from V and 0 bases from J; bases unmatched to any gene: 7. Germline-derived CDR1 and CDR2 are SNHLY and FYNNEI. The CDR3 contains 15 residues. CDR3 amino acids: CASVGQSNSNQPQHF. The CDR3 DNA reads TGTGCCAGCGTGGGACAGAGCAATAGCAATCAGCCCCAGCATTTT.

The V gene is TRBV19, the J gene TRBJ2-1; D may be TRBD1 (5 bases). The V and J ends lost 6 bases and 0 bases respectively, with 18 bases between them. The germline CDR1 and CDR2 sequences are LNHDA and SQIVND (reference sequence). This CDR3 contains 17 residues. CDR3 bases: TGTGCCAGTAGCACGAACCAGGGCCCAAGCTCCTACAATGAGCAGTTCTTC. Amino acids: CASSTNQGPSSYNEQFF.

This chain uses TRBV29-1 with TRBJ1-3, with D maybe TRBD1 (6 bases). The V end lost 7 bases, the J end lost 0 bases, and 19 bases lay between the germline ends. This CDR3 is 16 amino acids long. Per germline, CDR1 SQVTM and CDR2 ANQGSEA. CDR3 sequence reads: CSELPTGKSSGNTIYF. DNA for the CDR3: TGCAGCGAATTACCCACAGGGAAAAGCTCTGGAAACACCATATATTTT.

The chain links TRBV19 to TRBJ1-2; TRBD1 matches 8 bases. V shed 1 base and J 4 bases; nucleotides not matched to a gene: 2. This CDR3 is 14 amino acids long. CDR1 LNHDA and CDR2 SQIVND come from the germline V gene (reference sequence). CDR3: CASSIAQGAYGYTF. Here the CDR3 DNA reads TGTGCCAGTAGTATAGCCCAGGGGGCCTATGGCTACACCTTC.

V gene TRBV5-5 combines with J gene TRBJ2-7, with D possibly being TRBD2 (6 bases). Trimming stripped 0 bases from V and 4 bases from J, with 8 bases between. The V gene's germline CDR1 is SGHKS and CDR2 YYEKEE (reference sequence). CDR3 size: 13 residues. CDR3 protein: CASSLVGTYEQYF. In nucleotides, the CDR3 is TGTGCCAGCAGCTTGGTAGGGACTTACGAGCAGTACTTC.

Of note for this clone: Its ends do not fully match the called genes, so a read error is possible. The chain links TRBV12-3 or TRBV12-4 to TRBJ2-7; 8 bases line up with TRBD1. The CDR3 has 13 amino acids. CDR3 sequence reads: CASSPSLGTGLNF. The DNA of the CDR3 is TGTGCCAGCAGCCCTTCGTTAGGGACAGGTTTAAACTTC.

The chain combines TRBV25-1 with TRBJ1-1, with D tentatively TRBD1 (5 bases). This CDR3 has 13 residues. V gave up 5 bases and J gave up 4 bases, with 11 bases separating them. Germline V gene lookup returns CDR1 MGHDK and CDR2 SYGVNS. CDR3 in amino acids: CASSNRGGTEAFF. The CDR3 DNA reads as TGTGCCAGCAGTAACCGGGGGGGCACTGAAGCTTTCTTT.